This note documents a single T cell receptor beta chain sequence. Its antigen has not been determined. Base-call qualities are not available, and no considerably larger clone is one nucleotide away. These data come from a study of T-cell reconstitution after alpha-beta-depleted transplantation in children (TCRdb year 2016). For the study in its entirety: Using TCR repertoire profiling, the study quantitatively followed how T-cell immune reconstitution unfolded in children after TCRalphabeta/CD19-depleted allogeneic hematopoietic cell transplantation.

The library was generated by PCR. Sequencing took place on an Illumina HiSeq 2500. To normalize quantification of the TCRbeta repertoire, the TCR libraries were built with molecular barcoding that relied on unique molecular identifiers. TCRdb itself trimmed the public reads at Q25 with fastp, ran MiXCR and retained productive beta chains. Entries are consolidated by CDR3 protein sequence, retaining the most common genes and DNA. Present in this sample are 210,000 or so distinct CDR3 sequences, about 9.2% of which were seen just once. The ten largest clones represent approximately 5.9% of the sample. The CDR3 goes from the cysteine to the phenylalanine over 16 residues. The sequence is cut down to CDR3 DNA, 48 bases in frame from base 1. Trimming accounts for 3 bases at V and 12 bases at J, while the number of junction bases matched to no gene is 10. CDR1 and CDR2 are drawn from the germline V gene: MGHDK, SYGVNS.

Sequencing used PBMCs from the stem cell graft donor, obtained from the stem cell graft. The chain uses TRBV25-1 and TRBJ2-1; 14 central nucleotides agree with TRBD2. This sequence was found in a human donor who donated a stem cell graft to a child with acute lymphoblastic leukemia. The CDR3 region: CASSERLAGGLGAQFF. The nucleotide sequence is TGTGCCAGCAGTGAGAGACTAGCGGGGGGGCTTGGTGCGCAGTTCTTC.